This TCR beta chain was observed in a study of T cell repertoires in cytomegalovirus infection. Study background: The authors relied on CMV epitopes, both recently identified HLA-C-restricted and well-studied HLA-B-restricted. The study, taken as a whole, reports: Dominating the ex vivo response were HLA-C-restricted CMV-specific TCR beta clonotypes.

This clonotype was seen only a few times. Antigen: not known. V was clipped by 0 bases and J by 6 bases; unmatched bases: 1. Per the germline V gene, CDR1 is LGHNA and CDR2 is YSLEER. The CDR3 sequence is 13 residues long. TCRdb reprocessed the reads with MiXCR, giving one entry per CDR3 protein. Of around 50,000 distinct CDR3 sequences listed, over 15% are singletons. Sample: CD8+ T cells from cultured PBMCs, taken from culture after CMV antigen stimulation. The sequence derives from a human donor in good health (CMV status not recorded). Some clones in this sample may be carry-over from other donors' samples. The genes are TRBV4-3 and TRBJ1-2; 7 bases line up with TRBD1. The CDR3 loop reads CASSQDRGNGYTF. DNA for the CDR3: TGCGCCAGCAGCCAAGACAGGGGGAATGGCTACACCTTC.